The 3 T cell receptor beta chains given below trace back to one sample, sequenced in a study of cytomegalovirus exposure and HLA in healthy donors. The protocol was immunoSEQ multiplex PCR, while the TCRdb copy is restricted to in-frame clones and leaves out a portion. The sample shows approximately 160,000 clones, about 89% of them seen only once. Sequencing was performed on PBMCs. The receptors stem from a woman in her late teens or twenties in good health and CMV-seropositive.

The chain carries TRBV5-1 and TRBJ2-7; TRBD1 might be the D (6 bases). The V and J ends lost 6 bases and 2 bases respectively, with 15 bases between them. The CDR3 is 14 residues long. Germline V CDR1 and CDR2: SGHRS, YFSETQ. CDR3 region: CASTQSGTTYEQYF. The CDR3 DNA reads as TGCGCCAGCACCCAATCCGGGACAACCTACGAGCAGTACTTC.

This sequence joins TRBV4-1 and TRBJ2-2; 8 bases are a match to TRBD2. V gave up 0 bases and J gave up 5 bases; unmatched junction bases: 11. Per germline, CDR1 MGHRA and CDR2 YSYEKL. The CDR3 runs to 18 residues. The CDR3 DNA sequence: TGCGCCAGCAGCCAAGATAAGTCGGGAGCGGGAGAAACCGGGGAGCTGTTTTTT. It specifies CASSQDKSGAGETGELFF.

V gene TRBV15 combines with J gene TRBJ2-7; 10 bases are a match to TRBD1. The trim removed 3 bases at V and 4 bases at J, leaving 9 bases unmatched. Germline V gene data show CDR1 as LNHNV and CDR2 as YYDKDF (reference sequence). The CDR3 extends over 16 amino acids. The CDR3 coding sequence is TGTGCCACCAGCAGTGGGGAGGGACAGGGGTCTTACGAGCAGTACTTC. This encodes CATSSGEGQGSYEQYF.